This T cell receptor beta chain comes out of a study of blood T cell repertoires in COVID-19. The CDR3 runs to 15 residues. V lost 4 bases and J lost 2, with 14 bases in between. Germline CDR1 reads MNHEY; CDR2 reads SVGEGT. Authors' methods: Using reference gene primer amplification, nucleated cell counts were estimated. Sequencing used immunoSEQ multiplex PCR; TCRdb keeps in-frame clones, though not all of them. For V, J and clone size, that table is used; D and trimming come from the DNA. Here the sample spans just over 300,000 clones, around 87% being singletons. J is TRBJ1-2 and V is TRBV6-2 or TRBV6-3, with unresolved D. The TCR comes from a man aged 18 to 30 with active or convalescent COVID-19. Input material: peripheral blood. DNA of the CDR3: TGTGCCAGCAGTTCCCCCTTGGCGGCCAACTATGGCTACACCTTC. This sequence encodes CASSSPLAANYGYTF.